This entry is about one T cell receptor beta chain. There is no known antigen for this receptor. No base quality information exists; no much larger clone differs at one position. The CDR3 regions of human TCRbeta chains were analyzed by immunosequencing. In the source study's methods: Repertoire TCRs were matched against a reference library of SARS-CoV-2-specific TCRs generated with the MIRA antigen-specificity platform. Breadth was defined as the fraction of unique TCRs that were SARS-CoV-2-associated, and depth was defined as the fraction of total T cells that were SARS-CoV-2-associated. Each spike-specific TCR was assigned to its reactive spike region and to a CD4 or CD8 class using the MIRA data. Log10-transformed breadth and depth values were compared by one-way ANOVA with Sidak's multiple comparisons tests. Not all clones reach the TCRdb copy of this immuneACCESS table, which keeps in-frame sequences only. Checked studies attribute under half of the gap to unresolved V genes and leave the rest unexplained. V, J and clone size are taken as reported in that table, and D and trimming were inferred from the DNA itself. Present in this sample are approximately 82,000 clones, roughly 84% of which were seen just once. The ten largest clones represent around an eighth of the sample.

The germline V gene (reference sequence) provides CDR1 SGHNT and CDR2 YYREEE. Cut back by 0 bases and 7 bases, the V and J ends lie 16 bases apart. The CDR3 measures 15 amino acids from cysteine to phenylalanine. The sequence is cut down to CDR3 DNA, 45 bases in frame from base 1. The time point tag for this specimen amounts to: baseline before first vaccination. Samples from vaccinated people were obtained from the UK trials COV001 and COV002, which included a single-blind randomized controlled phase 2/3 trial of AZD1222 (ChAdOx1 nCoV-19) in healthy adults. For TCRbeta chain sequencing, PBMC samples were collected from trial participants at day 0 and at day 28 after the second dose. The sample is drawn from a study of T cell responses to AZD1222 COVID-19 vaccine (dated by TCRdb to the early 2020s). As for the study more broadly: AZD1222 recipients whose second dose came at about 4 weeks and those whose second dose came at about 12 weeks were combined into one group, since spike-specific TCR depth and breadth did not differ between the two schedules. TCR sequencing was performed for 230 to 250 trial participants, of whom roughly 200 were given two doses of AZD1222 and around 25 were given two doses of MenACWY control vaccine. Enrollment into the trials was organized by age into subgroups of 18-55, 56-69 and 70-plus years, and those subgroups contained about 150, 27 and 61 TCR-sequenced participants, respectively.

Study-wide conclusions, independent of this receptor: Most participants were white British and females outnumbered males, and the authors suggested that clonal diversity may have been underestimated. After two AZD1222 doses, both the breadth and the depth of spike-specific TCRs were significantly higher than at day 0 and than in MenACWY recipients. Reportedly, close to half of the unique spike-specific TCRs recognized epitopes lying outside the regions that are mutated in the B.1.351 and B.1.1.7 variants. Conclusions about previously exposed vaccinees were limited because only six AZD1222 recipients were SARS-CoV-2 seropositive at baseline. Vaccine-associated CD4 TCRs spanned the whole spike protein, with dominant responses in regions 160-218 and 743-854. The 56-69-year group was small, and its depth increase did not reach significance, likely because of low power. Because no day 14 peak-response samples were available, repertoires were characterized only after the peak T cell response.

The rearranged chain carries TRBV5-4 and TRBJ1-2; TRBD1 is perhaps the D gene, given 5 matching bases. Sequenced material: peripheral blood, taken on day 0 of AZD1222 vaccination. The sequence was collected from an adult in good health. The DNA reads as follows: TGTGCCAGCAGCTTGGCGGAGGTGGGGGACGGTGGCTACACCTTC. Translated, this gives CASSLAEVGDGGYTF.